Listed below are T cell receptor beta chains from one sample, sequenced in a study of blood T cell repertoires in COVID-19. This table comes from immunoSEQ multiplex PCR, and its TCRdb copy is limited to in-frame clones, with some not included. The sample contains 100,000 to 150,000 clones, 88% of which appear only once. Material for sequencing was peripheral blood. The receptors come from a human donor in a cohort sampled during active COVID-19. Each CDR3 is given with its conserved first and last residue. Each record gives: V gene, J gene, CDR3 protein.

TRBV5-8	TRBJ2-7	CASSTPRGRGDAYEQYF
TRBV2	TRBJ2-5	CAGQGGGQETQYF
TRBV2	TRBJ1-2	CASSVENYGYTF
TRBV5-1	TRBJ2-1	CASSYTGTAGHNEQFF
TRBV5-1	TRBJ2-5	CASSAKETQYF
TRBV7-2	TRBJ1-5	CASNPWGSNQPQHF
TRBV30	TRBJ1-5	CAFTTSGVNQPQHF
TRBV5-1	TRBJ2-1	CASRPSGFYNEQFF
TRBV3-1/TRBV3-2	TRBJ2-7	CASSQVTSGRASYEQYF
TRBV2	TRBJ1-4	CASTTGPWNEKLFF
TRBV7-2	TRBJ1-6	CASTGDRRSYNSPLHF
TRBV11-1	TRBJ2-7	CASSLGYGSNYEQYF
TRBV3-1/TRBV3-2	TRBJ2-3	CAIGIGTDTQYF
TRBV5-1	TRBJ2-7	CASSLVGTGSYEQYF
TRBV18	TRBJ1-2	CASSQERTGSSYGYTF
TRBV4-1	TRBJ2-5	CASSGDLWTQYF
TRBV4-1	TRBJ2-1	CASSPWTSGDYNEQFF
TRBV19	TRBJ2-1	CASSIGLAGAEQFF
TRBV5-1	TRBJ2-7	CASSLGQGVPYEQYF
TRBV23-1	TRBJ2-3	CASSLLAGGPRGTDTQYF
TRBV10-2	TRBJ2-7	CASSQLGQGSSYEQYF
TRBV24-1	TRBJ2-1	CATILTGLAGVGEQFF
TRBV29-1	TRBJ2-3	CSVPGDTQYF
TRBV5-1	TRBJ1-6	CASSLGSGGVGSPLHF
TRBV5-8	TRBJ2-7	CASSLSRASEQYF
TRBV28	TRBJ2-2	CASSLKPGTSGVTGELFF
TRBV28	TRBJ1-2	CASSLSFGRGQVGYGYTF
TRBV18	TRBJ2-5	CASSPGGVETQYF
TRBV6-5	TRBJ2-5	CASRTTGLVAETQYF
TRBV9	TRBJ2-3	CASSLSASTDTQYF
TRBV6-5	TRBJ2-7	CASNTGRDYEQYF
TRBV20-1	TRBJ2-7	CSASHPGGHTYEQYF
TRBV27	TRBJ1-2	CASSLSMAGEGYTF